The T cell receptor (beta chain) described here comes from a study of neurological immune-mediated disorders. Trimming cost V 4 bases and J 5 bases, with 15 bases left between them. CDR3 length equals 14 residues. Germline CDR1 is SEHNR and CDR2 is FQNEAQ (reference sequence). Whole-study findings and limits: According to phylogenetic grouping, one related-CDR3 cluster, a possible signature, contained the repertoires of 18 of 34 multiple sclerosis patients. Falling below healthy controls, multiple sclerosis showed the least TCR clonal expansion, while HTLV-1-associated myelopathy showed the most.

In TCRdb, the 5' RACE reads were re-called with MiXCR into one record per CDR3 protein. The sample has tens of thousands of distinct CDR3 sequences, roughly 3.8% seen once. This clonotype came up many times. The antigen remains unidentified. Material: PBMCs. The rearrangement joins TRBV7-9 to TRBJ2-7; D perhaps matches TRBD2 (5 bases). The sequence was obtained from a man aged 55 to 70 with multiple sclerosis. CDR3 DNA sequence: TGTGCCAGCAGCTCACCCCTGAGCGGCAACGAGCAGTACTTC. Its protein is CASSSPLSGNEQYF.